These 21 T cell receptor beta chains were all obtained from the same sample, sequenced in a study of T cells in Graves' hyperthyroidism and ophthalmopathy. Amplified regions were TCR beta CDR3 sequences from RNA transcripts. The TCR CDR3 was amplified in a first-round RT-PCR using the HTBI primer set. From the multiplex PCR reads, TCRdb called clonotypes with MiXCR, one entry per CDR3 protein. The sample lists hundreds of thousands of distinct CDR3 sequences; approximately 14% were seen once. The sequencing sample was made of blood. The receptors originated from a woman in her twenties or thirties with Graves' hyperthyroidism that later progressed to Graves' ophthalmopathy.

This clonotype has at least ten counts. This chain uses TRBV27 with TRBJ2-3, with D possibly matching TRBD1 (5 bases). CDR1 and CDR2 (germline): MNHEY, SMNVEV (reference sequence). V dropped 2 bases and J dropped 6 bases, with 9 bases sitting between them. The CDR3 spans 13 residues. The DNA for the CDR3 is TGTGCCAGCAGTTTACAGGGTTTTGATACGCAGTATTTT. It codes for CASSLQGFDTQYF.

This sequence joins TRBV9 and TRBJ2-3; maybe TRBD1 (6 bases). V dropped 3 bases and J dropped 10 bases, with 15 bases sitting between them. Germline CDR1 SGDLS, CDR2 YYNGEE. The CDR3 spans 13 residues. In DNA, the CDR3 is TGTGCCAGCAGCGCCACTTTAGGGGGAGCGCAGTATTTT. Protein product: CASSATLGGAQYF.

CDR3 residues: CSVDGVTDSYNEQFF. In DNA form, the CDR3 reads TGCAGCGTTGACGGGGTAACAGACTCTTACAATGAGCAGTTCTTC. The chain uses TRBV29-1 and TRBJ2-1; tentatively, D is TRBD2 (5 bases). Germline CDR1 and CDR2: SQVTM and ANQGSEA. The CDR3 runs to 15 residues. Trimming stripped 3 bases from V and 4 bases from J, with 16 bases between.

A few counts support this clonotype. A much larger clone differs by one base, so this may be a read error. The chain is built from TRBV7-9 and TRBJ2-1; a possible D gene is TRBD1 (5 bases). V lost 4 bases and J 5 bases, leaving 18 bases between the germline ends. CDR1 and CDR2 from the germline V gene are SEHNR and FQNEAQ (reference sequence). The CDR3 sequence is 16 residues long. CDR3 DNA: TGTGCCAGCAGCTCATCGACAGCGACCACCAACAATGAGCAGTTCTTC. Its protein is CASSSSTATTNNEQFF.

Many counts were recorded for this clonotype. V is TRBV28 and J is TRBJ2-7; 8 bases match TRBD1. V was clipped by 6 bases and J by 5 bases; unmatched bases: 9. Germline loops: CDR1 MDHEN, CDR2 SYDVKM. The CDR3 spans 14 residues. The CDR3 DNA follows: TGTGCCAGCAGGGACAGGGCCCCATCCGACGAGCAGTACTTC. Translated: CASRDRAPSDEQYF.

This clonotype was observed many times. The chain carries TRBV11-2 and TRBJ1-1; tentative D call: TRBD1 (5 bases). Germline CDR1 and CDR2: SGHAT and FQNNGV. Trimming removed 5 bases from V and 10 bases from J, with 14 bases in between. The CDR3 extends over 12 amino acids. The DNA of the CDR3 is TGTGCCAGCAGCCCAGGGCAGGCGGGAGCTTTCTTT. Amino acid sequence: CASSPGQAGAFF.

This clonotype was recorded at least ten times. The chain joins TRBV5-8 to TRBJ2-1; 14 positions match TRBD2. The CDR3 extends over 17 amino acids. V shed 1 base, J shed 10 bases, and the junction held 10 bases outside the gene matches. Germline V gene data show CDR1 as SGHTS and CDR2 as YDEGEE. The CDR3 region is CASSLSTGTSGRYEQFF. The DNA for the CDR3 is TGTGCCAGCAGCTTGTCAACCGGGACTAGCGGGAGATACGAGCAGTTCTTC.

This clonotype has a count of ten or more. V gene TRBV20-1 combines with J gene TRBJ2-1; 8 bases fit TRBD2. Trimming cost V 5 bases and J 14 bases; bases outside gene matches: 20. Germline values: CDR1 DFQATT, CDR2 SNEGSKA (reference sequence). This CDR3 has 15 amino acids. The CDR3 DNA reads TGCAGTGCTGGGGGCCAAGCGGGAGTCATGAGAGGGGAGTTCTTC. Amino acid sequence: CSAGGQAGVMRGEFF.

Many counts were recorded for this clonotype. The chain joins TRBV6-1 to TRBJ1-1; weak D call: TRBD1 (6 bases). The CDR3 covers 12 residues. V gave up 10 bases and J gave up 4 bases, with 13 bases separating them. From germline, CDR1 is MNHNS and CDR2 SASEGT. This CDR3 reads CATRGGITEAFF. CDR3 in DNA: TGTGCCACGAGGGGGGGGATCACTGAAGCTTTCTTT.

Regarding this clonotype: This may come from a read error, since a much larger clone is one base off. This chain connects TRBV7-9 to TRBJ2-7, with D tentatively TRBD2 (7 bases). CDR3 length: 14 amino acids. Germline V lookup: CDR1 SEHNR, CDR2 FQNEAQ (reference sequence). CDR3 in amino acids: CASGLGGGEGKQYF. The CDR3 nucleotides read TGTGCCAGCGGCTTAGGGGGAGGGGAAGGGAAGCAGTACTTC.

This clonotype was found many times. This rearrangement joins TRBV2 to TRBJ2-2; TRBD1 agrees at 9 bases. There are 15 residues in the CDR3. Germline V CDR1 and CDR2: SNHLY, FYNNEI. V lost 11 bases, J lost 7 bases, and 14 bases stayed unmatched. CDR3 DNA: TGTGCCGGTGGGACAGGGAGTAGTCTGGGCGGGGAGCTGTTTTTT. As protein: CAGGTGSSLGGELFF.

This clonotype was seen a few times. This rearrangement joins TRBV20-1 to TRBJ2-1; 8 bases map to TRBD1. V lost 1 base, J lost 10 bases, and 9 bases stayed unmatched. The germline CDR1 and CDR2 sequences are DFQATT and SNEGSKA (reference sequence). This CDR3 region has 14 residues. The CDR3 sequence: CSARGGQGAREQFF. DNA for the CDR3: TGCAGTGCTAGAGGGGGCCAGGGGGCCCGCGAGCAGTTCTTC.

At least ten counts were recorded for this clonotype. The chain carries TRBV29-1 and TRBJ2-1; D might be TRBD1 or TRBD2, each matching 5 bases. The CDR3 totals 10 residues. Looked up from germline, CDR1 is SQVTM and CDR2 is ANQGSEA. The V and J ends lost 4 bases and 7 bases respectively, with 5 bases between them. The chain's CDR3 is CSVGGNEQFF. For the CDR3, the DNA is TGCAGCGTTGGGGGGAATGAGCAGTTCTTC.

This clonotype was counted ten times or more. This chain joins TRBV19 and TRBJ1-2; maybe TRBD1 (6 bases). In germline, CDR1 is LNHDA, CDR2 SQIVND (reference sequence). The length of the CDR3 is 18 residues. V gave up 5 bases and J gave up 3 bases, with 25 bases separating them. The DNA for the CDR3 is TGTGCCAGTAGTTCTTGGACAGCGATGCTGGGGCTTGACTATGGCTACACCTTC. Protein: CASSSWTAMLGLDYGYTF.

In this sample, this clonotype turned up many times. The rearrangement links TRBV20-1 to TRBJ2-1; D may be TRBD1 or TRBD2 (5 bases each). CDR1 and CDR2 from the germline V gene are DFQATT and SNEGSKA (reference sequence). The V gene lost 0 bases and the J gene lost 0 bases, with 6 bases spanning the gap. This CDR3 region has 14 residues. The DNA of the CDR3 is TGCAGTGCTAGAGAGGGGGACTCCTACAATGAGCAGTTCTTC. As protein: CSAREGDSYNEQFF.

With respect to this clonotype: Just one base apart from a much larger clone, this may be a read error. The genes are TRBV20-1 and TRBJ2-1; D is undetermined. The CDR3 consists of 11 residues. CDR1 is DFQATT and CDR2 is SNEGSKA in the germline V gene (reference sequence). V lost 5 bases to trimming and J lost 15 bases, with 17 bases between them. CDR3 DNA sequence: TGCAGTGCTGTAGTTTTGGGTTTGGCGTTCTTC. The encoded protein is CSAVVLGLAFF.

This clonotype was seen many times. In DNA form, the CDR3 reads TGTGCCACCAGTGGGTTAGCGAACACTGAAGCTTTCTTT. This encodes CATSGLANTEAFF. The chain links TRBV24-1 to TRBJ1-1, with unresolved D. The germline V gene has CDR1 KGHDR and CDR2 SFDVKD. Between the trimmed V and J ends, which lost 5 bases and 1 base, there was a span of 7 bases. The CDR3 is made up of 13 amino acids.

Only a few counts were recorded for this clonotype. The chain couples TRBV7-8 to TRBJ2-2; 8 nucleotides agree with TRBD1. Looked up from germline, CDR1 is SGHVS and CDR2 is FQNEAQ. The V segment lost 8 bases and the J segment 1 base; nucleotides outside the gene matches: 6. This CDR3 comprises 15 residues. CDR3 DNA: TGTGCCAGCCGGACGGACAGGGTGAACACCGGGGAGCTGTTTTTT. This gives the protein CASRTDRVNTGELFF.

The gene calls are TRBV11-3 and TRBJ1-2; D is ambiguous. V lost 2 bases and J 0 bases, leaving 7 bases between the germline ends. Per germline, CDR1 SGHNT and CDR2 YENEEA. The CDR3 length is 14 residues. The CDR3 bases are TGTGCCAGCAGCTTATCTCAGACTAACTATGGCTACACCTTC. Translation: CASSLSQTNYGYTF.

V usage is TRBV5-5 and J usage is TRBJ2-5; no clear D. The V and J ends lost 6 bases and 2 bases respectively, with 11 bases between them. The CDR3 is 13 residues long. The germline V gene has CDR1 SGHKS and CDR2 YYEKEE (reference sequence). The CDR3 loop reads CASTLARQETQYF. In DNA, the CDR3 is TGTGCCAGCACCCTCGCTAGGCAAGAGACCCAGTACTTC.

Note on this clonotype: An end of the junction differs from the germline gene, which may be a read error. CDR3 protein: CASSQAGSWDEQLFF. CDR3 nucleotides: TGTGCCAGCAGCCAAGCAGGGTCGTGGGATGAACAACTGTTTTTT. The V call is TRBV3-1, the J call TRBJ1-4; D possibly corresponds to TRBD1 (5 bases). The CDR3 has 15 amino acids. Germline-derived CDR1 and CDR2 are LGHDT and YNNKEL (reference sequence).